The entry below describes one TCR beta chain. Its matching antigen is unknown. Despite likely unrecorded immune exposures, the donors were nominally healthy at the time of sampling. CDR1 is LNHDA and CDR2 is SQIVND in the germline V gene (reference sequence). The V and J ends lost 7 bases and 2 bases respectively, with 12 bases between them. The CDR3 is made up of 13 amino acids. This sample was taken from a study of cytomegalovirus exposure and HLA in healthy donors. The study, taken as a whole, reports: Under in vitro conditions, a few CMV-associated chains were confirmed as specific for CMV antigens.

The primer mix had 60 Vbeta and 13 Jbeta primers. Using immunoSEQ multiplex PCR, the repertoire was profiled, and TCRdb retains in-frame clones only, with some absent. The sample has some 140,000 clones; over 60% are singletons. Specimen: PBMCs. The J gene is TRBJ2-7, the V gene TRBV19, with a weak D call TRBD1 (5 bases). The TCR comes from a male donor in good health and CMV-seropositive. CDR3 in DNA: TGTGCCAGTACAAACAGGCCACCCTACGAGCAGTACTTC. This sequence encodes CASTNRPPYEQYF. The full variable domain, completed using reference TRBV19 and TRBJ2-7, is DGGITQSPKYLFRKEGQNVTLSCEQNLNHDAMYWYRQDPGQGLRLIYYSQIVNDFQKGDIAEGYSVSREKKESFPLTVTSAQKNPTAFYLCASTNRPPYEQYFGPGTRLTVT.